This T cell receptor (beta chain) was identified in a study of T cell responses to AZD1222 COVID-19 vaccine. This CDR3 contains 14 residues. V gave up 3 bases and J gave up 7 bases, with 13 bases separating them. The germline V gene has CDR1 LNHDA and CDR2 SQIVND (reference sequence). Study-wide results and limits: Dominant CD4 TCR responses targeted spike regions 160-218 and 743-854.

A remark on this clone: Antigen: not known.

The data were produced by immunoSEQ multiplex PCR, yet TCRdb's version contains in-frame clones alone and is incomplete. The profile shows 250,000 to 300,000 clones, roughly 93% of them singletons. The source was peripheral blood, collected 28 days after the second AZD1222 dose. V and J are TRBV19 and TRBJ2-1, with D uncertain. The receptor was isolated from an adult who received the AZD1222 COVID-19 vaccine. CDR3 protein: CASSMELYRNEQFF. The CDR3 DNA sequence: TGTGCCAGTAGTATGGAACTATATCGGAATGAGCAGTTCTTC.